The rows below give T cell receptor beta chains drawn from one sample of a study of control samples from healthy donors and cancer patients. TCRdb keeps only in-frame clones here, not all; method: immunoSEQ multiplex PCR. The data contain 100,000 to 150,000 clones, 92% of them singletons. The sequencing input was blood. The receptors were sampled from a woman aged 45-60 years in good health. CDR3s include the opening cysteine and the closing phenylalanine or tryptophan. Only some rows state a clone size, as once, few, many or a class for expanded clones.

16 | TRBV3-1/TRBV3-2 | NA | CASSQAAQLMNTEAFF
18 | TRBV19 | once | CASSIDVPGQTNTGELFF
16 | TRBV5-1 | NA | CASSLAGGLYGNTIYF
13 | TRBV2 | few | CASRNRGVGGYTF
15 | TRBV6-5 | NA | CASSSTVRSNSPLHF
14 | TRBV3-1/TRBV3-2 | NA | CASSQVRLVGEQFF
15 | TRBV27 | NA | CASSLIWQKGTEAFF
15 | TRBV2 | NA | CASSPGTISTDTQYF
13 | TRBV5-1 | NA | CASSREINYGYTF
12 | TRBV12-3/TRBV12-4 | NA | CASSLGGQPQHF
15 | TRBV10-2 | NA | CASRERGGGHQPQHF
13 | TRBV28 | NA | CASSRDSYNEQFF
16 | TRBV15 | few | CATSRLPGTLNTEAFF
17 | TRBV7-7 | NA | CASSLLPPQQYNSPLHF
14 | TRBV7-8 | NA | CASSRAGEYYEQYF
15 | TRBV30 | NA | CAWSSWGGSVNTIYF
19 | TRBV2 | once | CASSHDASGTGILRSPLHF
14 | TRBV28 | once | CASSFHGQGNTIYF
12 | TRBV5-5 | NA | CASSSEGSGYTF
14 | TRBV10-3 | NA | CAISDVLSGNTIYF
14 | TRBV5-1 | NA | CASSLYGATGELFF
13 | TRBV7-6 | NA | CASSLGVGSPLHF
15 | TRBV21-1 | NA | CARTSKPDRTGELFF
14 | TRBV18 | NA | CASSSKPGPYEQYF
13 | TRBV25-1 | NA | CASTAVEGYGYTF
14 | TRBV5-1 | NA | CASSLAGLLGEQYF
16 | TRBV24-1 | NA | CATSDLNEKTYNEQFF
14 | TRBV30 | NA | CAGGRSGRTYEQYF
12 | TRBV6-5 | NA | CATRTQGTEAFF
13 | TRBV29-1 | NA | CSAGTVSTNEQYF
14 | TRBV6-1 | NA | CASSDRAHNQPQHF